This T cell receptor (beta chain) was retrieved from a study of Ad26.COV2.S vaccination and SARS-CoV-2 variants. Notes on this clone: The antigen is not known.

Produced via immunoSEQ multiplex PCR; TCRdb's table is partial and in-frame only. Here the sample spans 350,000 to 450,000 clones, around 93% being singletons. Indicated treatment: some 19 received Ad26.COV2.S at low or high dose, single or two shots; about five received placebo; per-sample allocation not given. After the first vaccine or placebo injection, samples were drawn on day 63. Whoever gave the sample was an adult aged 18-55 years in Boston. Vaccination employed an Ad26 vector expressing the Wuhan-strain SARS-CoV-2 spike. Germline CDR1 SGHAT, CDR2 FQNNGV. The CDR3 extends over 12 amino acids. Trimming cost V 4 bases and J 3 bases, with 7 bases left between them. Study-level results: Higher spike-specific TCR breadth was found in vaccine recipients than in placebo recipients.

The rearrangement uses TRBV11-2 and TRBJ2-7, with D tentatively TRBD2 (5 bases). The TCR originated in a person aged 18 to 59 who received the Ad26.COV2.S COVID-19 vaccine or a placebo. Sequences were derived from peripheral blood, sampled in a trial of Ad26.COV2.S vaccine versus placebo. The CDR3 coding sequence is TGTGCCAGCAGCTCGGGATTCTACGAGCAGTACTTC. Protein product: CASSSGFYEQYF.